These 3 T cell receptor beta chains were sequenced from one sample in a study of blood T cell repertoires in COVID-19. Sequencing used immunoSEQ multiplex PCR; TCRdb keeps in-frame clones, though not all of them. Of hundreds of thousands of clones in the sample, around 89% were seen once. The sample was PBMCs or T cells enriched from blood (not recorded which). The receptors shown here come from a man aged 25 to 40 who had recovered from COVID-19.

The gene calls are TRBV7-2 and TRBJ1-2, with 7 bases identical to TRBD1. The V and J ends lost 1 base and 8 bases, in that order; junction bases with no gene match: 4. This CDR3 has 13 residues. Germline V CDR1 and CDR2: SGHTA, FQGNSA. Here the CDR3 DNA reads TGTGCCAGCAGCTTAGTGACAGGGCAAGGCTACACCTTC. Translating gives CASSLVTGQGYTF.

Turning to this clone: Other DNA sequences in this specimen translate into the identical CDR3. V gene TRBV7-9 combines with J gene TRBJ2-7, with no clear D. V was trimmed by 4 bases and J by 4 bases, leaving 8 bases between them. This CDR3 is 12 amino acids long. Germline CDR1 and CDR2: SEHNR and FQNEAQ (reference sequence). CDR3 amino acids: CASSSEAYEQYF. CDR3 nucleotide sequence: TGTGCCAGCAGCTCAGAGGCTTACGAGCAGTACTTC.

V gene TRBV2 combines with J gene TRBJ1-5, with D perhaps matching TRBD1 (6 bases). CDR3 length equals 15 residues. V was pared by 5 bases and J by 0 bases, with 11 bases between. Looked up from germline, CDR1 is SNHLY and CDR2 is FYNNEI. In nucleotides, the CDR3 is TGTGCCAGCAGTCCGGACAGTAGTAGCAATCAGCCCCAGCATTTT. Encoded protein: CASSPDSSSNQPQHF.